This T cell receptor beta chain was profiled in a study of CD8+ T cells in alopecia areata. Study at large: Skin-grafted 7-10-week-old female C3H/HeJ mice received tissue from roughly 6-12-month-old C3H/HeJ donors with spontaneous alopecia.

This CDR3 is 14 amino acids long. J gave up 1 base and V 5 bases, and 4 bases lay outside the gene matches. Germline CDR1 reads NSHNY; CDR2 reads SYGAGN. Sequencing used cDNA as its template, made by extracting RNA and reverse transcribing it. Measured with immunoSEQ multiplex PCR; TCRdb has only the in-frame clones, and not every one. This repertoire holds 200,000 to 300,000 clones, and none appear only once. Only a few counts were recorded for this clone. Mouse names are used for the genes. The CDR3 end falls 4 residues outside the read, so it is completed with the germline J gene. CD4, CD8alpha, NKG2D, NKG2ACE and other markers guided sorting of pooled cutaneous lymph node cells.

Sequenced input: CD4+ T cells sorted from a lymph node. The rearrangement uses TRBV13-1 and TRBJ2-5; 7 bases are a match to TRBD1. This sequence originates from a C3H/HeJ mouse with alopecia areata. The MHC haplotype of the strain is H2-k. The CDR3 here is CASSDREDQDTQYF. Partial CDR3 DNA: TGTGCCAGCAGCGACAGGGAGGACCAAGAC.